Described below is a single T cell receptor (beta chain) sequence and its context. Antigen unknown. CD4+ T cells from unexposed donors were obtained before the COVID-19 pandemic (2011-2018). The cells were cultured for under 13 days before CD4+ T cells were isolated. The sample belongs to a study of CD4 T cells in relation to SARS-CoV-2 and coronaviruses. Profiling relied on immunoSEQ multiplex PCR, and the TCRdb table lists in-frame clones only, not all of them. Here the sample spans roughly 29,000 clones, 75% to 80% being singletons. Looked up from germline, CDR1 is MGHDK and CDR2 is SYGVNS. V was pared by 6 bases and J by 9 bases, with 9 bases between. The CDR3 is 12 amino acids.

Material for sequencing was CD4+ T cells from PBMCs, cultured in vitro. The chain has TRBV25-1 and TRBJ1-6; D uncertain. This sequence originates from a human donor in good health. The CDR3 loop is CASRGIGSPLHF. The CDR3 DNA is TGTGCCAGCAGGGGTATTGGTTCACCCCTCCACTTT.